These 12 T cell receptor beta chains were all obtained from the same sample, sequenced in a study of blood T cell repertoires in COVID-19. The method was immunoSEQ multiplex PCR; TCRdb's version includes in-frame clones alone and lacks a portion of them. The table has tens of thousands of clones, roughly 87% seen once. The material sequenced was peripheral blood. Every receptor here comes from a woman older than 75 with acute or convalescent COVID-19.

The chain has TRBV27 and TRBJ2-3; the match to TRBD2 covers 8 bases. Germline-derived CDR1 and CDR2 are MNHEY and SMNVEV (reference sequence). The CDR3 sequence is 17 residues long. Losses at the gene ends were 5 bases for V and 5 bases for J; bases not matched to a gene: 15. The CDR3 here is CASSPRMISGIGDTQYF. The CDR3 DNA reads TGTGCCAGCAGTCCTAGAATGATTAGCGGGATAGGAGATACGCAGTATTTT.

This clone has more than one count but fewer than ten. The V call is TRBV29-1, the J call TRBJ2-6; D unclear. In germline, CDR1 is SQVTM, CDR2 ANQGSEA. The CDR3 is 14 amino acids. With 4 bases removed from V and 2 bases from J, the gap between germline ends came to 9 bases. This CDR3 reads CSVVFTPGANVLTF. CDR3 DNA: TGCAGCGTTGTTTTTACACCTGGGGCCAACGTCCTGACTTTC.

This chain uses TRBV10-3 with TRBJ1-2; 8 nucleotides line up with TRBD1. The CDR3 is 14 amino acids. Trimming cost V 6 bases and J 2 bases; bases outside gene matches: 5. CDR1 ENHRY and CDR2 SYGVKD come from the germline V gene. CDR3 in amino acids: CAISGQGRNYGYTF. CDR3 DNA sequence: TGTGCCATCAGCGGACAGGGAAGAAACTATGGCTACACCTTC.

The genes are TRBV18 and TRBJ2-3, with 10 bases aligning to TRBD2. The V gene end was trimmed by 2 bases and the J gene end by 4 bases; junction bases not matched to a gene: 12. This CDR3 comprises 18 residues. CDR1 and CDR2 (germline): KGHSH, LQKENI. CDR3 coding DNA: TGTGCCAGCTCACCAGGGCTAGCGGGAGCTTTAATCGCAGATACGCAGTATTTT. It specifies CASSPGLAGALIADTQYF.

This clone was recorded only once. The chain is built from TRBV2 and TRBJ2-1, with 9 bases aligning to TRBD2. After removal of 6 bases from V and 3 bases from J, the junction contained 6 bases not matched to a gene. CDR1 is SNHLY, CDR2 FYNNEI, per germline. The CDR3 contains 15 residues. Written as DNA, the CDR3 is TGTGCCAGCAGCGCGCTAGCGGGATACTACAATGAGCAGTTCTTC. Protein product: CASSALAGYYNEQFF.

In this sample, this clone turned up once. The genes are TRBV9 and TRBJ2-3; 16 nucleotides align to TRBD2. V shed 1 base, J shed 2 bases, and the junction held 4 bases outside the gene matches. CDR1 SGDLS and CDR2 YYNGEE come from the germline V gene. The CDR3 sequence is 18 residues long. The CDR3 reads CASSVFGTSGRDTDTQYF. CDR3 nucleotide sequence: TGTGCCAGCAGCGTATTCGGGACTAGCGGGAGGGACACAGATACGCAGTATTTT. Combining the CDR3 with reference TRBV9 and TRBJ2-3 gives the whole variable domain DSGVTQTPKHLITATGQRVTLRCSPRSGDLSVYWYQQSLDQGLQFLIQYYNGEERAKGNILERFSAQQFPDLHSELNLSSLELGDSALYFCASSVFGTSGRDTDTQYFGPGTRLTVL.

The genes are TRBV10-3 and TRBJ2-3; a weak D match, TRBD2 (6 bases). Germline lookup yields CDR1 ENHRY and CDR2 SYGVKD. Trimming removed 7 bases at V and 0 bases at J, with 8 bases between. This CDR3 spans 13 amino acids. The CDR3 spells CAIKRESTDTQYF. Written as DNA, the CDR3 is TGTGCCATCAAACGGGAGAGCACAGATACGCAGTATTTT.

The chain combines TRBV5-1 with TRBJ2-2; D perhaps matches TRBD1 (6 bases). CDR1 and CDR2 (germline): SGHRS, YFSETQ. V was pared by 6 bases and J by 4 bases, with 19 bases between. There are 16 residues in the CDR3. CDR3 in DNA: TGCGCCAGCACTGAACGAGGGGGTTTCGGCACCGGGGAGCTGTTTTTT. It translates to CASTERGGFGTGELFF.

The chain has TRBV11-3 and TRBJ2-2, with no clear D. Germline values: CDR1 SGHNT, CDR2 YENEEA. Trimming removed 5 bases at V and 6 bases at J, with 10 bases between. The CDR3 runs to 13 residues. The CDR3 nucleotides read TGTGCCAGCAGCCCGATCGCGGCCGGGGAGCTGTTTTTT. Residues: CASSPIAAGELFF.

This clone was picked up a small number of times. The chain employs TRBV2 and TRBJ1-6, with a tentative D call TRBD1 (6 bases). Germline V lookup: CDR1 SNHLY, CDR2 FYNNEI. CDR3 length equals 17 residues. Trimming took 4 bases from V and 0 from J, leaving 13 bases between them. The CDR3 DNA reads TGTGCCAGCAGTGGGGACATTTCGAGCTCCTATAATTCACCCCTCCACTTT. Its protein is CASSGDISSSYNSPLHF.

The V and J genes are TRBV5-1 and TRBJ2-7, with TRBD2 matching 10 bases. Germline assignment: CDR1 SGHRS and CDR2 YFSETQ. V trimming: 0 bases; J trimming: 6 bases; junction bases outside the gene matches: 3. This CDR3 comprises 14 residues. CDR3 sequence: CASSLGAGGGEQYF. In nucleotides, the CDR3 is TGCGCCAGCAGCTTGGGAGCGGGAGGGGGCGAGCAGTACTTC.

The chain combines TRBV5-5 with TRBJ1-5; 10 bases agree with TRBD1. The V and J ends lost 4 bases and 4 bases, in that order; junction bases with no gene match: 8. CDR1 and CDR2 (germline): SGHKS, YYEKEE (reference sequence). The CDR3 runs to 16 residues. CDR3 region: CASSLLPGQGNQPQHF. CDR3 DNA: TGTGCCAGCAGCCTACTACCGGGACAGGGGAATCAGCCCCAGCATTTT.